The following is a T cell receptor beta chain sequence with its context. With 1 base removed from V and 3 bases from J, the gap between germline ends came to 9 bases. The CDR3 sequence is 13 residues long. Per the germline V gene, CDR1 is GTSNPN and CDR2 is SVGIG (reference sequence). Measured with immunoSEQ multiplex PCR; TCRdb has only the in-frame clones, and not every one. The sample has 700,000 or so clones; roughly 88% are singletons. This sample is part of a study of shared T cell receptors in the human thymus. This sample also belongs to another study, concerning human thymus T cells.

This chain links TRBV30 with TRBJ2-5; tentatively, D is TRBD1 (6 bases). The receptor was derived from a girl less than two years old with a congenital heart defect. Sequenced input: thymocytes. In nucleotides, the CDR3 is TGTGCCTGGAGTGACAGGGTCGAAGAGACCCAGTACTTC. Translation: CAWSDRVEETQYF.